This TCR beta chain emerged from a study of T cell repertoires in cytomegalovirus infection. With respect to this clonotype: The antigen remains undetermined.

TCRdb re-called the reads with MiXCR, one entry per CDR3 protein. Of hundreds of thousands of distinct CDR3 sequences listed, roughly 30% are singletons. General study findings and limits: Individuals carrying CMV plus the relevant HLA were identified by cumulative frequency of public TCR beta families.

The sequencing here drew on cultured CD8+ T cells from PBMCs, taken from culture after CMV antigen stimulation. The TCR comes from a human donor in good health (CMV status not recorded). Some clones in this sample may be carry-over from other donors' samples.

CDR3 sequence reads: CASSPHITDTQYF. The CDR3 region has the DNA TGTGCCAGCAGTCCCCATATCACAGATACGCAGTATTTT. The chain links TRBV6-1 to TRBJ2-3, with D unresolved. CDR3 length: 13 residues. Germline CDR1 reads MNHNS; CDR2 reads SASEGT. Deletions cut 5 bases from V and 2 bases from J, with 8 bases between.